What follows is one TCR beta chain and its context. The data are from a study of blood T cell repertoires in COVID-19. Overall study context: Samples representing acute and convalescent COVID-19 were sourced from the United States, Italy and Spain. In each case, the material was cDNA or gDNA derived from T cells, B-cell-depleted T cells, or PBMCs.

In the source study's methods: Estimated nucleated cell counts came from reference gene primer amplification. The assay was immunoSEQ multiplex PCR, and TCRdb's table has in-frame clones only and misses some. V and J calls and clone size are as listed in that table; D and trimming were resolved from the DNA. Counted here are around 190,000 clones, more than 75% occurring once; the ten biggest clones make up roughly 7.8%. Trimming removed 0 bases from V and 2 bases from J; junction bases left unmatched: 5. The germline CDR1 and CDR2 sequences are PRHDT and FYEKMQ (reference sequence). The CDR3 is 17 residues long.

The chain is built from TRBV13 and TRBJ1-3; 9 bases match TRBD1. This receptor was obtained from a woman aged 45-65 years with active or convalescent COVID-19. Sequencing was carried out using peripheral blood. CDR3 bases: TGTGCCAGCAGCTTAGGGGCCGGGACAGGGCCTGGAAACACCATATATTTT. Its protein is CASSLGAGTGPGNTIYF.